The clone carrying this TCR beta chain has more than one count but fewer than ten. What it binds is not known. This record belongs to a study of T cells in Graves' hyperthyroidism and ophthalmopathy. The study's findings and limits: It was a median about 6 months before onset that the model predicted ophthalmopathy.

Stable disease denoted Graves' hyperthyroidism without ophthalmopathy progression within 18 months. Uncontrolled infections, other autoimmune diseases, pregnancy or lactation led to exclusion of patients. Diagnoses used clinical symptoms, serum thyroxine and TRAb, thyroid ultrasound and orbital computed tomography. RNA transcripts yielded amplified TCR beta CDR3 regions. First-round RT-PCR with HTBI primers amplified the TCR CDR3 region. TCRdb analysed the multiplex PCR reads with MiXCR anew, one entry per CDR3 protein. Here the sample spans approximately 560,000 distinct CDR3 sequences, about half being singletons. Sequenced sample: peripheral blood or thyroid tissue (not recorded which). The TCR sequence derives from a woman aged 18-29 years with Graves' hyperthyroidism.

CDR3 protein: CSARVGTGDGYTF. The CDR3 DNA sequence: TGCAGTGCTAGAGTCGGGACAGGGGATGGCTACACCTTC. The chain joins TRBV20-1 to TRBJ1-2; 10 bases fit TRBD1. V gave up 1 base and J gave up 6 bases; unmatched junction bases: 2. This CDR3 has 13 residues. The V gene's germline CDR1 is DFQATT and CDR2 SNEGSKA (reference sequence).